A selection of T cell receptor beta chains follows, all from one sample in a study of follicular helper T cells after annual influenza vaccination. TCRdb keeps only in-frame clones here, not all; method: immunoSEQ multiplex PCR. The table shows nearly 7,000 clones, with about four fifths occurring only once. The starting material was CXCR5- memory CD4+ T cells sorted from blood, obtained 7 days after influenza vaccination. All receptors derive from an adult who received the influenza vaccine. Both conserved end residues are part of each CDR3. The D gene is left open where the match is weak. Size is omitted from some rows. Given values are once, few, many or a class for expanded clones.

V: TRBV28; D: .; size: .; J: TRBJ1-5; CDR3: CASSPPTGNQPQHF; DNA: TGTGCCAGCAGTCCTCCGACAGGTAATCAGCCCCAGCATTTT
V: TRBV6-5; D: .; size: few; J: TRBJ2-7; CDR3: CASSRPRGEQYF; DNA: TGTGCCAGCAGTCGACCCAGGGGCGAGCAGTACTTC
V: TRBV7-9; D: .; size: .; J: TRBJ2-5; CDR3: CASSLVLQETQYF; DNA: TGTGCCAGCAGCTTAGTACTCCAAGAGACCCAGTACTTC
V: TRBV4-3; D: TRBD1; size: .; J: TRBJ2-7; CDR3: CASSQLDRASFYEQYF; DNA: TGCGCCAGCAGCCAACTTGACAGGGCCTCGTTCTACGAGCAGTACTTC
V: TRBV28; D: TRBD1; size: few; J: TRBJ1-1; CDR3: CASSSAGQGRKAFF; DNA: TGTGCCAGCAGTTCAGCGGGACAGGGGCGGAAAGCTTTCTTT
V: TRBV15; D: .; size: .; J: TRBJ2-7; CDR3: CATSRDQGYEQYF; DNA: TGTGCCACCAGCAGAGACCAGGGCTACGAGCAGTACTTC
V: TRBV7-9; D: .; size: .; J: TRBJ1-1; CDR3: CASSFTTGPSEAFF; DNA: TGTGCCAGCAGCTTTACAACAGGTCCGAGTGAAGCTTTCTTT
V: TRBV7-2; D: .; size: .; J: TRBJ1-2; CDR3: CASSPRGGPTYGYTF; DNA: TGTGCCAGCAGCCCCCGAGGAGGCCCGACCTATGGCTACACCTTC
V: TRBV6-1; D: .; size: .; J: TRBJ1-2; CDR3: CASETARSYGYTF; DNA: TGTGCCAGCGAGACAGCGCGAAGCTATGGCTACACCTTC
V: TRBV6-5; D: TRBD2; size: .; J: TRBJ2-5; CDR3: CASRSSGGSGETQYF; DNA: TGTGCCAGCAGGTCTAGCGGGGGGAGTGGAGAGACCCAGTACTTC
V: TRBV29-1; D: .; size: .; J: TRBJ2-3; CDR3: CSVVQLDTQYF; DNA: TGCAGCGTTGTTCAGCTAGATACGCAGTATTTT
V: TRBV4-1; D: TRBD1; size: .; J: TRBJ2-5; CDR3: CASSQVGTGGETQYF; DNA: TGCGCCAGCAGCCAGGTTGGGACAGGGGGAGAGACCCAGTACTTC
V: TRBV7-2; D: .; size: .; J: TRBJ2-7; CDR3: CASSPNYEQYF; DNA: TGTGCCAGCAGCCCTAACTACGAGCAGTACTTC
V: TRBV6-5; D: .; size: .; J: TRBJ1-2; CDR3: CASRARPGANSGYTF; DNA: TGTGCCAGCAGAGCGAGACCTGGAGCTAATAGCGGCTACACCTTC
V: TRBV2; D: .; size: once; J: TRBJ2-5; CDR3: CASSEAWLDQETQYF; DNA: TGTGCCAGCAGTGAGGCTTGGCTAGACCAAGAGACCCAGTACTTC
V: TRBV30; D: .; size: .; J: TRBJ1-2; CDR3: CAWIWAPEGGYTF; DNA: TGTGCCTGGATCTGGGCCCCAGAAGGCGGCTACACCTTC
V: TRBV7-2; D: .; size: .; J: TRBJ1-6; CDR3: CASTLGRVGSPLHF; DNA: TGTGCCAGCACCCTCGGGAGGGTGGGCTCACCCCTCCACTTT
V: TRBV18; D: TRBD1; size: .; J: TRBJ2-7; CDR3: CASGTGRLYEQYF; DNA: TGTGCCAGCGGGACAGGGCGTCTCTACGAGCAGTACTTC
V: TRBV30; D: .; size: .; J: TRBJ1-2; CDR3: CAWSVLAGGYTF; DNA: TGTGCCTGGAGTGTACTGGCGGGTGGCTACACCTTC
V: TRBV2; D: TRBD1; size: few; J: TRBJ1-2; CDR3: CASSAGTGLHGYTF; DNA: TGTGCCAGCAGTGCCGGGACAGGCCTCCATGGCTACACCTTC
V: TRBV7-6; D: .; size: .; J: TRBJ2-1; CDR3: CASSGNGGNEQFF; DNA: TGTGCCAGCAGCGGTAACGGCGGGAATGAGCAGTTCTTC
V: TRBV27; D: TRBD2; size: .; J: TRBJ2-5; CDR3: CASSSAGTSGRTPGTQYF; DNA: TGTGCCAGCAGTTCAGCCGGGACTAGCGGGAGGACTCCGGGGACCCAGTACTTC
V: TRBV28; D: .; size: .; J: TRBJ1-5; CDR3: CASSLPGWEQPQHF; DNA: TGTGCCAGCAGTTTACCCGGATGGGAGCAGCCCCAGCATTTT
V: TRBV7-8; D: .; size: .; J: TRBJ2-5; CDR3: CASSPRRAGETQYF; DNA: TGTGCCAGCAGTCCCCGTAGAGCAGGGGAGACCCAGTACTTC
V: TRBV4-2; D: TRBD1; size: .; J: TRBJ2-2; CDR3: CASSLHRGTGELFF; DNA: TGTGCCAGCAGCTTGCACAGGGGCACCGGGGAGCTGTTTTTT
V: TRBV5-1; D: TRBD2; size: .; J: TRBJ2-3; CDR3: CASSSGLASGTDTQYF; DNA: TGCGCCAGCAGCTCCGGACTAGCGTCAGGCACAGATACGCAGTATTTT